In this sample, the clone carrying this TCR beta chain turned up a few times. Germline CDR1 is LGHNT and CDR2 is FRNRAP. Unmatched junction bases numbered 7, after V lost 0 bases and J lost 5 bases. CDR3 length equals 16 residues. Authors' methods: Amplification of reference gene primers provided the estimated nucleated cell counts. Profiled with immunoSEQ multiplex PCR; TCRdb holds only in-frame clones, not every one. Clone size and the V and J calls come from that table; the DNA yielded D and trimming. This table has approximately 110,000 clones, approximately 79% appearing once. The data belong to a study of blood T cell repertoires in COVID-19.

The chain links TRBV12-5 to TRBJ2-1; 7 nucleotides agree with TRBD1. This clonotype was sampled from a man aged 65 to 79 with active or convalescent COVID-19. The sequencing input was peripheral blood. The CDR3 coding sequence is TGTGCTAGTGGTTTGGTAATTAAGGGGGCCGACAATGAGCAGTTCTTC. Encoded protein: CASGLVIKGADNEQFF.